The clone carrying this T cell receptor beta chain was recorded at least ten times. Its antigen remains unidentified. In TCRdb, the RACE reads were re-called with MiXCR into one record per CDR3 protein. Counted here are under 100,000 distinct CDR3 sequences, 6.5% to 10% occurring once; the ten biggest clones make up just over 2.5%. V lost 0 bases, J lost 7 bases, and 8 bases stayed unmatched. The CDR3 spans 15 residues. This sample was taken from a study of human T cells and chemical hapten exposure. Whole-study context: For sensitization, 2% DPC was applied to an approximately 2 cm by approximately 2 cm patch of upper inner arm skin.

General study results and limits: Among TCRs, those above 1 in 1000 frequency were unaffected by DPC sensitization. Compared with pre-sensitization or healthy control sets, expanded TCRs clustered more.

Time point indicated: pre-sensitization, week 0. This sample's treatment: therapeutic diphenylcyclopropenone sensitization with weekly scalp DPC. Extraction yielded total RNA from whole blood (unfractionated). Sample: whole blood, taken in connection with sensitization to the hapten diphenylcyclopropenone (DPC). The sequence derives from a man aged 40-49 years with alopecia areata. Some clones in this sample may be carry-over from other donors' samples. This chain connects TRBV12-3 or TRBV12-4 to TRBJ1-1, with TRBD1 identical over 7 bases. The CDR3 is CASSLAIDRAGEAFF. The CDR3 coding sequence is TGTGCCAGCAGTTTAGCCATAGACAGGGCGGGTGAAGCTTTCTTT.